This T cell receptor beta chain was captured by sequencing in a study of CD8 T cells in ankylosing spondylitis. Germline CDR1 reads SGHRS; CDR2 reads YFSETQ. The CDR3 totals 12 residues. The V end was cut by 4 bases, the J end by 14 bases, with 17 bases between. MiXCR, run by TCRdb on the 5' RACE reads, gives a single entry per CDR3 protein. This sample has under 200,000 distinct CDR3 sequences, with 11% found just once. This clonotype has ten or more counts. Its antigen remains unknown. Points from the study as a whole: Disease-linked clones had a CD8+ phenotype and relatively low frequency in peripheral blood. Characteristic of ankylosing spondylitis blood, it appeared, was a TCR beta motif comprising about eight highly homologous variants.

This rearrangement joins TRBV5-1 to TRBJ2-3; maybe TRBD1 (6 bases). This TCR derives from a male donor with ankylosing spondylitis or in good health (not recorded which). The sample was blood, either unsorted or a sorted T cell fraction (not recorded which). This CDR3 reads CASSADSFQRYF. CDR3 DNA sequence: TGCGCCAGCAGCGCGGACAGTTTCCAGAGGTATTTT.